Below are 21 T cell receptor beta chains sequenced from a single sample in a study of shared clonotypes between healthy human individuals. Clones were read by immunoSEQ multiplex PCR, and TCRdb kept only the in-frame ones, dropping some. The table has 2 million to 2.5 million clones, 85% to 95% seen once. Sequences were obtained from naive CD4+ T cells sorted from blood. Stated subset: CD45RA+ positively selected. The receptors stem from a man aged 18 to 35 in good health.

The table lists this clone with a few counts. This chain connects TRBV6-1 to TRBJ1-5; 7 bases fit TRBD1. CDR3 length: 16 amino acids. Unmatched junction bases numbered 9, after V lost 4 bases and J lost 3 bases. Germline V lookup: CDR1 MNHNS, CDR2 SASEGT. The CDR3 bases are TGTGCCAGCAGTGGCGGGACAGTAAGGGTCAATCAGCCCCAGCATTTT. Translation: CASSGGTVRVNQPQHF.

The V call is TRBV11-3, the J call TRBJ1-6; D remains ambiguous. CDR3 size: 13 residues. Germline values: CDR1 SGHNT, CDR2 YENEEA. With 1 base removed from V and 10 bases from J, the gap between germline ends came to 8 bases. The DNA of the CDR3 is TGTGCCAGCAGCTTAGGGGGTCGGTCACCCCTCCACTTT. This codes for CASSLGGRSPLHF.

This clone was counted once. The chain uses TRBV5-6 and TRBJ1-3, with a tentative D call TRBD1 (6 bases). The V gene lost 3 bases and the J gene lost 0 bases, with 13 bases spanning the gap. The CDR3 extends over 16 amino acids. Germline lookup yields CDR1 SGHDT and CDR2 YYEEEE. The CDR3 is CASSWGTYASGNTIYF. The CDR3 DNA reads TGTGCCAGCAGCTGGGGGACATATGCCTCTGGAAACACCATATATTTT.

The rearrangement uses TRBV10-3 and TRBJ2-3; tentatively, D is TRBD2 (5 bases). The CDR3 loop spans 16 amino acids. The germline V gene has CDR1 ENHRY and CDR2 SYGVKD. V lost 4 bases and J lost 0, with 14 bases in between. This CDR3 reads CAISAAATTSTDTQYF. The CDR3 nucleotides read TGTGCCATCAGTGCGGCAGCGACTACTAGCACAGATACGCAGTATTTT.

This sequence joins TRBV7-8 and TRBJ1-6, with TRBD1 as a possible D gene (6 bases). V lost 5 bases and J 10 bases, leaving 21 bases between the germline ends. Germline V gives CDR1 SGHVS, CDR2 FQNEAQ. The CDR3 runs 16 residues. Here the CDR3 reads CASSIDQGGGYSPLHF. In DNA, the CDR3 is TGTGCCAGCAGCATAGATCAGGGAGGGGGTTACTCACCCCTCCACTTT.

A note on this clone: The same CDR3 can be traced to other DNA sequences in this sample. The genes are TRBV10-3 and TRBJ1-2, with a tentative D call TRBD1 (5 bases). The CDR3 sequence is 15 residues long. From germline, CDR1 is ENHRY and CDR2 SYGVKD. Deletions cut 0 bases from V and 2 bases from J, with 10 bases between. The CDR3 sequence: CAISESGGANYGYTF. The CDR3 nucleotides read TGTGCCATCAGTGAGTCGGGGGGAGCGAACTATGGCTACACCTTC.

This rearrangement joins TRBV10-3 to TRBJ2-3; D is tentatively TRBD1 or TRBD2 (5 bases each). CDR3 length: 16 amino acids. Germline-derived CDR1 and CDR2 are ENHRY and SYGVKD. With 0 bases removed from V and 6 bases from J, the gap between germline ends came to 16 bases. The CDR3 region is CAISESKGTIGDTQYF. The CDR3 DNA sequence: TGTGCCATCAGTGAGTCGAAGGGGACCATCGGGGATACGCAGTATTTT.

This chain joins TRBV29-1 and TRBJ2-5; D unresolved. In germline, CDR1 is SQVTM, CDR2 ANQGSEA. There are 12 residues in the CDR3. V gave up 3 bases and J gave up 5 bases, with 10 bases separating them. CDR3 nucleotide sequence: TGCAGCGTTGATAACGGTGTGGAGACCCAGTACTTC. This sequence encodes CSVDNGVETQYF.

This chain joins TRBV30 and TRBJ2-2; D is possibly TRBD1 (6 bases). CDR3 size: 16 residues. CDR1 is GTSNPN, CDR2 SVGIG, per germline (reference sequence). V shed 3 bases and J shed 2 bases, with 16 bases lying between them. The CDR3 sequence: CAWRGDTGLNTGELFF. The CDR3 DNA reads TGTGCCTGGAGGGGTGATACAGGGCTTAACACCGGGGAGCTGTTTTTT.

The V and J genes are TRBV6-5 and TRBJ2-7; weak D call: TRBD2 (5 bases). Trimming shortened V by 2 bases and J by 6 bases, and 20 bases separated the two germline ends. The germline CDR1 and CDR2 sequences are MNHEY and SVGAGI. The CDR3 contains 16 residues. The CDR3 nucleotides are TGTGCCAGCAGTTACGGAGGACTCACCATAAATAGCGAGCAGTACTTC. It encodes CASSYGGLTINSEQYF.

In regard to this clone: The junction and the germline gene differ at one end; a read error may be behind it. J is TRBJ2-7 and V is TRBV5-4; D is unresolved. Germline assignment: CDR1 SGHNT and CDR2 YYREEE (reference sequence). This CDR3 contains 16 residues. Here the CDR3 DNA reads TGTGCCAGCAGCTTTTGGGTCCCGCGTACTCCACTTCCCGCGGACTTC. Translated, it gives CASSFWVPRTPLPADF.

The V gene is TRBV21-1, the J gene TRBJ1-2. TRBV21-1 is designated a pseudogene. The CDR3 covers 14 residues. The CDR3 sequence is CASSKRFLPLGYTF. In DNA form, the CDR3 reads TGTGCCAGCAGCAAAAGGTTCTTACCCCTTGGCTACACCTTC.

As for this clone: Other DNA sequences in the sample encode the same CDR3. The chain is built from TRBV12-5 and TRBJ1-1, with 7 bases aligning to TRBD1. V shed 3 bases, J shed 4 bases, and the junction held 2 bases outside the gene matches. This CDR3 is built from 13 residues. Germline lookup yields CDR1 LGHNT and CDR2 FRNRAP. The CDR3 protein is CASGLQGSTEAFF. The CDR3 DNA reads as TGTGCTAGTGGTTTACAGGGGAGCACTGAAGCTTTCTTT.

This chain links TRBV10-1 with TRBJ2-7, with D tentatively TRBD2 (6 bases). V was pared by 0 bases and J by 5 bases, with 14 bases between. Germline-derived CDR1 and CDR2 are WNHNN and SYGVQD (reference sequence). The CDR3 contains 15 residues. CDR3 residues: CASSESNGGVNEQYF. The DNA for the CDR3 is TGCGCCAGCAGTGAGTCGAATGGAGGGGTCAACGAGCAGTACTTC.

Only one count was recorded for this clone. The chain links TRBV7-9 to TRBJ2-2; D call uncertain. The V end was cut by 4 bases, the J end by 7 bases, with 10 bases between. This CDR3 has 13 amino acids. Germline V lookup: CDR1 SEHNR, CDR2 FQNEAQ (reference sequence). The CDR3 region is CASSWKGIGELFF. In DNA, the CDR3 is TGTGCCAGCAGCTGGAAAGGGATCGGGGAGCTGTTTTTT.

The chain carries TRBV4-3 and TRBJ2-2, with D perhaps TRBD2 (6 bases). The V end was cut by 4 bases, the J end by 4 bases, with 16 bases between. Germline V CDR1 and CDR2: LGHNA, YSLEER. CDR3 length: 16 amino acids. The CDR3 protein is CASSRSTGVLTGELFF. DNA of the CDR3: TGCGCCAGCAGCCGCTCGACGGGAGTGCTCACCGGGGAGCTGTTTTTT.

V gene TRBV5-1 combines with J gene TRBJ1-6, with D unclear. The CDR3 loop spans 14 amino acids. Per the germline V gene, CDR1 is SGHRS and CDR2 is YFSETQ. The V end lost 3 bases, the J end lost 10 bases, and 14 bases lay between the germline ends. Written as DNA, the CDR3 is TGCGCCAGCAGCTCCGGCGCTGAAACGTCACCCCTCCACTTT. Amino acids: CASSSGAETSPLHF.

The chain couples TRBV10-1 to TRBJ2-7; D call uncertain. CDR1 WNHNN and CDR2 SYGVQD come from the germline V gene (reference sequence). The CDR3 sequence is 13 residues long. The ends were cut back, 3 bases at V and 1 base at J, with 7 bases in the middle. Here the CDR3 DNA reads TGCGCCAGCAGTGAATCGATTTCCTACGAGCAGTACTTC. This gives the protein CASSESISYEQYF.

The chain joins TRBV7-2 to TRBJ1-2; D possibly corresponds to TRBD1 (5 bases). The germline CDR1 and CDR2 sequences are SGHTA and FQGNSA. The CDR3 is 14 amino acids. V was shortened by 3 bases and J by 4 bases, with 12 bases between the two germline ends. The CDR3: CASSFTGATYGYTF. The CDR3 DNA reads as TGTGCCAGCAGCTTTACAGGAGCGACCTATGGCTACACCTTC.

The chain links TRBV11-2 to TRBJ1-3; the match to TRBD1 covers 9 bases. Germline-derived CDR1 and CDR2 are SGHAT and FQNNGV. With V trimmed by 5 bases and J by 0 bases, 2 bases remained unmatched. This CDR3 is 15 amino acids long. DNA of the CDR3: TGTGCCAGCAGCGGACAGGGGTTCTCTGGAAACACCATATATTTT. It is translated as CASSGQGFSGNTIYF. Full variable domain (outside the CDR3, taken from reference TRBV11-2 and TRBJ1-3): EAGVAQSPRYKIIEKRQSVAFWCNPISGHATLYWYQQILGQGPKLLIQFQNNGVVDDSQLPKDRFSAERLKGVDSTLKIQPAKLEDSAVYLCASSGQGFSGNTIYFGEGSWLTVV.

The chain has TRBV2 and TRBJ2-7; D is ambiguous. The CDR3 is made up of 11 amino acids. Trimming removed 3 bases at V and 9 bases at J, with 9 bases between. Germline V lookup: CDR1 SNHLY, CDR2 FYNNEI. Written as DNA, the CDR3 is TGTGCCAGCAGTGACCGGTCAGTGCAGTACTTC. Translation gives CASSDRSVQYF.